Listed below are T cell receptor beta chains from one sample, sequenced in a study of blood T cell repertoires in COVID-19. The table came from immunoSEQ multiplex PCR; TCRdb's copy has only in-frame clones and leaves some out. Among about 58,000 clones, around 90% were seen once, and the ten largest hold 1.2% to 1.5%. The sequenced sample consisted of peripheral blood. Receptors were obtained from a man in his fifties or sixties with acute or convalescent COVID-19. Both conserved end residues are trimmed from each CDR3. The order of the fields is CDR3 protein, V gene, J gene.

cdr3_aa: ASSVLGPDTQY
v_call: TRBV5-1
j_call: TRBJ2-3

cdr3_aa: ASSGTKTSGRLNNEQF
v_call: TRBV28
j_call: TRBJ2-1

cdr3_aa: AWTDRAGEKLF
v_call: TRBV30
j_call: TRBJ1-4

cdr3_aa: ASSSTLAGGYNEQF
v_call: TRBV6-2/TRBV6-3
j_call: TRBJ2-1

cdr3_aa: ASHFGEDEKLF
v_call: TRBV5-6
j_call: TRBJ1-4

cdr3_aa: ASSQGYASGGETQY
v_call: TRBV4-2
j_call: TRBJ2-5

cdr3_aa: ASSHTGLAADNEQF
v_call: TRBV4-2
j_call: TRBJ2-1

cdr3_aa: SVQTGGVNEKLF
v_call: TRBV29-1
j_call: TRBJ1-4

cdr3_aa: ASSQNPSSGNTIY
v_call: TRBV11-2
j_call: TRBJ1-3

cdr3_aa: ASSTGLSSYEQY
v_call: TRBV6-5
j_call: TRBJ2-7

cdr3_aa: ASSFTDTNYGYT
v_call: TRBV7-9
j_call: TRBJ1-2

cdr3_aa: ASRPQRNTGELF
v_call: TRBV2
j_call: TRBJ2-2

cdr3_aa: ASSLVGYQETQY
v_call: TRBV28
j_call: TRBJ2-5

cdr3_aa: ASSLERGRETQY
v_call: TRBV5-4
j_call: TRBJ2-5

cdr3_aa: ASSPQGAGTDTQY
v_call: TRBV27
j_call: TRBJ2-3

cdr3_aa: ASSPLFKSHEQF
v_call: TRBV6-4
j_call: TRBJ2-1

cdr3_aa: AYTSGTYGYT
v_call: TRBV30
j_call: TRBJ1-2

cdr3_aa: ASSLGAAASGNTIY
v_call: TRBV7-2
j_call: TRBJ1-3

cdr3_aa: ASSLGHSNQPQH
v_call: TRBV5-6
j_call: TRBJ1-5

cdr3_aa: SASNPRWNIQY
v_call: TRBV20-1
j_call: TRBJ2-4

cdr3_aa: ASSPGTSGIPGEQY
v_call: TRBV11-2
j_call: TRBJ2-7

cdr3_aa: ASSTAYSGNTIY
v_call: TRBV28
j_call: TRBJ1-3

cdr3_aa: ASIRDRYEQY
v_call: TRBV6-5
j_call: TRBJ2-7

cdr3_aa: ASSHVTGRWNQPQH
v_call: TRBV3-1/TRBV3-2
j_call: TRBJ1-5

cdr3_aa: ATSRDLGANEKLF
v_call: TRBV15
j_call: TRBJ1-4

cdr3_aa: ASSFTGDNSPLH
v_call: TRBV28
j_call: TRBJ1-6

cdr3_aa: ASSLEPGKETQY
v_call: TRBV11-2
j_call: TRBJ2-5

cdr3_aa: ASSPQGGAAQY
v_call: TRBV18
j_call: TRBJ2-3

cdr3_aa: ASSTGLAGISYNEQF
v_call: TRBV5-1
j_call: TRBJ2-1